Below, 12 T cell receptor beta chains from the same sample are listed, as sequenced in a study of yellow fever vaccine responses in identical twins. TCRdb passed the RT-PCR reads through MiXCR, listing each CDR3 protein once. The table includes over a thousand distinct CDR3 sequences, more than 65% detected once. Specimen: T cells from blood (PBMCs), unsorted or a sorted subset (not recorded which), collected before or after yellow fever vaccination (not recorded which). All receptors come from a female donor who received the yellow fever vaccine.

The count of this clonotype is one. The chain carries TRBV9 and TRBJ2-3, with D possibly TRBD1 on 6 matching bases. This CDR3 region has 15 residues. Germline loops: CDR1 SGDLS, CDR2 YYNGEE. V shed 0 bases and J shed 3 bases, with 11 bases lying between them. The CDR3: CASSVVTGRTDTQYF. CDR3 sequence (DNA): TGTGCCAGCAGCGTAGTGACAGGTCGGACAGATACGCAGTATTTT.

The chain is built from TRBV4-2 and TRBJ2-7, with D perhaps matching TRBD1 or TRBD2 (5 bases each). Between the trimmed V and J ends, which lost 6 bases and 2 bases, there was a span of 11 bases. The CDR3 totals 13 residues. The V gene's germline CDR1 is LGHNA and CDR2 YNFKEQ. The DNA for the CDR3 is TGTGCCAGCAGTCCGGGGCTTACCTACGAGCAGTACTTC. This encodes CASSPGLTYEQYF.

The chain carries TRBV4-2 and TRBJ2-7; 9 bases fit TRBD2. CDR3 length: 13 residues. CDR1 is LGHNA and CDR2 is YNFKEQ in the germline V gene. V gave up 4 bases and J gave up 2 bases; unmatched junction bases: 0. The CDR3 spells CASSPSGAYEQYV. DNA for the CDR3: TGTGCCAGCAGCCCTAGCGGGGCCTACGAGCAGTACGTC.

Only a few counts were recorded for this clonotype. V gene TRBV20-1 combines with J gene TRBJ2-7; TRBD1 aligns across 10 bases. J lost 2 bases, V lost 4 bases, and 5 bases had no gene match. This CDR3 is built from 14 residues. Germline V gives CDR1 DFQATT, CDR2 SNEGSKA (reference sequence). CDR3 DNA: TGCAGTGCTACAGGGACAGGGGCCCCCTACGAGCAGTACGTC. It is translated as CSATGTGAPYEQYV.

On this clonotype: The conserved phenylalanine or tryptophan normally closing the CDR3 is absent here, so this likely arose from a read error. This chain connects TRBV4-3 to TRBJ1-1, with D tentatively TRBD1 (6 bases). The germline V and J ends were trimmed by 1 base and 0 bases, with 9 bases remaining between them. The CDR3 is 15 amino acids. Germline loops: CDR1 LGHNA, CDR2 YSLEER. The CDR3 region is CASSQVRDMNTEAFS. The DNA for the CDR3 is TGCGCCAGCAGCCAAGTTAGGGACATGAACACTGAAGCTTTCTCT.

The V and J genes are TRBV18 and TRBJ1-3, with TRBD1 as a possible D gene (5 bases). Trimming pared 3 bases from V and 0 bases from J, leaving 12 bases between. This CDR3 region has 16 residues. In germline, CDR1 is KGHSH, CDR2 LQKENI. CDR3 nucleotides: TGTGCCAGCTCACCGAATAAGGGGAGCTCTGGAAACACCATATATTTT. This translates into CASSPNKGSSGNTIYF. Together with reference TRBV18 and TRBJ1-3, the CDR3 gives the full variable domain: NAGVMQNPRHLVRRRGQEARLRCSPMKGHSHVYWYRQLPEEGLKFMVYLQKENIIDESGMPKERFSAEFPKEGPSILRIQQVVRGDSAAYFCASSPNKGSSGNTIYFGEGSWLTVV.

The rearrangement joins TRBV10-3 to TRBJ1-2; 8 bases fit TRBD1. CDR1 ENHRY and CDR2 SYGVKD come from the germline V gene. V trimming: 7 bases; J trimming: 4 bases; junction bases outside the gene matches: 8. The CDR3 runs to 14 residues. As DNA, the CDR3 is TGTGCCATCAACCCTGACAGGGGAGTCTATGGCTACACCTTC. Protein: CAINPDRGVYGYTF.

The V and J genes are TRBV30 and TRBJ1-5, with TRBD1 as a possible D gene (5 bases). Deletions cut 3 bases from V and 1 base from J, with 7 bases between. This CDR3 is built from 13 residues. Germline-derived CDR1 and CDR2 are GTSNPN and SVGIG (reference sequence). The CDR3 coding sequence is TGTGCCTGGAGGGGACCGAGCAATCAGCCCCAGCATTTT. Translated, it gives CAWRGPSNQPQHF.

This chain uses TRBV20-1 with TRBJ2-1, with a tentative D call TRBD2 (6 bases). The length of the CDR3 is 15 residues. With 5 bases removed from V and 0 bases from J, the gap between germline ends came to 14 bases. Germline V CDR1 and CDR2: DFQATT, SNEGSKA (reference sequence). Here the CDR3 reads CSAGPTSPSYNEQFF. Here the CDR3 DNA reads TGCAGTGCTGGCCCGACTAGTCCCTCCTACAATGAGCAGTTCTTC.

This clonotype was seen only a few times. This rearrangement joins TRBV6-5 to TRBJ1-5; D call uncertain. V lost 2 bases to trimming and J lost 5 bases, with 13 bases between them. In germline, CDR1 is MNHEY, CDR2 SVGAGI. This CDR3 region has 15 residues. CDR3 sequence (DNA): TGTGCCAGCAGTTACCCGGCACTCGCGGATCAGCCCCAGCATTTT. Protein sequence: CASSYPALADQPQHF.

In DNA, the CDR3 is TGTGCCACCAGCAGGAGGACCTTTACCTACGAGCAGTACGTC. It yields the protein CATSRRTFTYEQYV. The rearrangement uses TRBV15 and TRBJ2-7; D remains ambiguous. Per the germline V gene, CDR1 is LNHNV and CDR2 is YYDKDF (reference sequence). The CDR3 contains 14 residues. V was clipped by 3 bases and J by 2 bases, with 11 bases between them.

This clonotype has only one observation. The chain recombines TRBV7-9 with TRBJ2-2; no clear D gene. V lost 7 bases and J 1 base, leaving 4 bases between the germline ends. From germline, CDR1 is SEHNR and CDR2 FQNEAQ (reference sequence). The CDR3 is 12 residues long. Here the CDR3 DNA reads TGTGCCAGCAACATGAACACCGGGGAGCTGTTTTTT. Translated, it gives CASNMNTGELFF.